These 6 T cell receptor beta chains came from one sample sequenced in a study of cytomegalovirus exposure and HLA in healthy donors (dated by TCRdb to about 2017). Receptor libraries were prepared by the immunoSEQ multiplex PCR assay. A mixture of 60 forward primers for TCR Vbeta segments and 13 reverse primers for TCR Jbeta segments was used in the multiplex PCR. TCRdb mirrors the immuneACCESS table, restricted to in-frame sequences. Some clones are absent from its copies; in checked studies, under half trace to an unresolved V gene, and the reason for the others is unknown. Recorded for this sample are under 200,000 clones; roughly 85% of them occurred a single time. The ten largest make up under 0.75% of the sample. Sequencing used PBMCs. These receptors all come from a woman aged 40 to 50 in good health and CMV-seronegative.

The chain employs TRBV5-4 and TRBJ2-3; 7 nucleotides match TRBD2. Germline CDR1 is SGHNT and CDR2 is YYREEE (reference sequence). The CDR3 runs 16 residues. The V segment lost 0 bases and the J segment 2 bases; nucleotides outside the gene matches: 6. CDR3 sequence (DNA): TGTGCCAGCAGCTTGGGACTAGCAGCCCCCACAGATACGCAGTATTTT. The encoded protein is CASSLGLAAPTDTQYF.

The rearrangement links TRBV9 to TRBJ2-5; 11 bases match TRBD2. TRBJ2-7 explains the end of the DNA better; the J call may be wrong. This CDR3 has 15 residues. Germline V gene lookup returns CDR1 SGDLS and CDR2 YYNGEE. CDR3 region: CASSVLAGGPYEQYF. In DNA, the CDR3 is TGTGCCAGCAGCGTACTAGCGGGAGGCCCATACGAGCAGTACTTC.

CDR3 in amino acids: CASSFPAGGYENTIYF. CDR3 DNA: TGTGCCAGCAGTTTCCCCGCAGGGGGTTACGAAAACACCATATATTTT. The gene calls are TRBV28 and TRBJ1-3, with TRBD1 matching 7 bases. CDR1 is MDHEN and CDR2 is SYDVKM in the germline V gene. The CDR3 contains 16 residues. V lost 3 bases and J lost 6; bases outside the gene matches: 11.

The chain has TRBV28 and TRBJ1-2, with D unclear. V was cut by 1 base and J by 8 bases, with 11 bases left in between. Germline V gene lookup returns CDR1 MDHEN and CDR2 SYDVKM. The length of the CDR3 is 13 residues. Here the CDR3 reads CASSLLADWGYTF. The CDR3 DNA sequence: TGTGCCAGCAGTTTATTAGCGGATTGGGGCTACACCTTC.

The chain employs TRBV5-1 and TRBJ1-2, with 8 bases lining up with TRBD1. Germline V gives CDR1 SGHRS, CDR2 YFSETQ. The V and J ends lost 5 bases and 1 base, in that order; junction bases with no gene match: 4. The CDR3 loop spans 14 amino acids. CDR3 bases: TGCGCCAGCAGACCGACAGGGGTTAACTATGGCTACACCTTC. It translates to CASRPTGVNYGYTF.

The chain has TRBV6-4 and TRBJ2-3; TRBD2 matches 12 bases. Germline assignment: CDR1 MRHNA and CDR2 SNTAGT. This CDR3 has 14 residues. The J segment lost 5 bases and the V segment lost 4 bases, leaving 1 base of the junction unmatched. This CDR3 reads CASSGLAGVDTQYF. CDR3 bases: TGTGCCAGCAGTGGACTAGCGGGGGTAGATACGCAGTATTTT.